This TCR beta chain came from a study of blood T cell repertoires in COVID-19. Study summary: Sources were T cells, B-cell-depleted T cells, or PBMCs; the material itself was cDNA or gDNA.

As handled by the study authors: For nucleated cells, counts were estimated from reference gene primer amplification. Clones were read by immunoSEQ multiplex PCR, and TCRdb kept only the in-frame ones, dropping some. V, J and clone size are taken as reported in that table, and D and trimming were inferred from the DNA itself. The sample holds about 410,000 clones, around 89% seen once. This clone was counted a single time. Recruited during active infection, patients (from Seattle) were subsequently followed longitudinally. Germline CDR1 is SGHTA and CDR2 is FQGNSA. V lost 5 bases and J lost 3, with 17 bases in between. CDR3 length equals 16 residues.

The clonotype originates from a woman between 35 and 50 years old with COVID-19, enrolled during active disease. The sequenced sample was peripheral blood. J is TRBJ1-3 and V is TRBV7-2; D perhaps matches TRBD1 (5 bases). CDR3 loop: CASSPHWGVRGNTIYF. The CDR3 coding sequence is TGTGCCAGCAGCCCCCATTGGGGGGTACGTGGAAACACCATATATTTT.